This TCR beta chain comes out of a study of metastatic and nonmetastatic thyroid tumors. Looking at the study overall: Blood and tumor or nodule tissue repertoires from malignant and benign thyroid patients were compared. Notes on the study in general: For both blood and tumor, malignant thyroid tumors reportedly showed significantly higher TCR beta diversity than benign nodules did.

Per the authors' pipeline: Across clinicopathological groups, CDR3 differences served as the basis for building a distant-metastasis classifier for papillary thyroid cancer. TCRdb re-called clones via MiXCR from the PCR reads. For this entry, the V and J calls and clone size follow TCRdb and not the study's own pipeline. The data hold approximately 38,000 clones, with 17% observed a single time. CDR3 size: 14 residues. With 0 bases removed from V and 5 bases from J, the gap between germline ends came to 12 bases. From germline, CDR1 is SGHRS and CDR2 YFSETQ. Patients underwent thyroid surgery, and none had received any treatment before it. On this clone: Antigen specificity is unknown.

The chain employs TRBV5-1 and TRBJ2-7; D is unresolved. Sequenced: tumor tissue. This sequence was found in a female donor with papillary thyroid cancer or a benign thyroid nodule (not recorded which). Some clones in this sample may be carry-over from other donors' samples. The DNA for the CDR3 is TGCGCCAGCAGCTTGGAGGCTTTAAAAAACGAGCAGTACTTC. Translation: CASSLEALKNEQYF.